These 8 T cell receptor beta chains were sequenced from one sample in a study of beta chain features in type 1 diabetes. Whole-study findings and limits: Among patients with Type 1 diabetes, TCRB CDR3s were moderately but significantly shorter in every one of the four CD4+ subsets.

No antigen has been identified for these receptors. Expressed TCRB transcripts were sequenced, since all the RNA that had been isolated was reverse transcribed. Clones were sequenced by immunoSEQ multiplex PCR, and TCRdb holds only the in-frame ones, with some missing. The table has about 270,000 clones, roughly an eighth seen once; the top ten hold more than 0.015%. Sample: naive CD4+ T cells from blood. These receptors were obtained from a man aged 30 to 45 with type 1 diabetes.

The chain joins TRBV27 to TRBJ1-2; 9 bases map to TRBD1. V lost 5 bases to trimming and J lost 2 bases; unmatched junction nucleotides: 6. Germline assignment: CDR1 MNHEY and CDR2 SMNVEV (reference sequence). This CDR3 region has 15 residues. The CDR3 protein is CASSLDRGKNYGYTF. The CDR3 DNA is TGTGCCAGCAGTCTAGACAGGGGGAAGAACTATGGCTACACCTTC.

V and J are TRBV14 and TRBJ2-7; possible D gene TRBD2, 7 bases. V gave up 2 bases and J gave up 5 bases, with 16 bases separating them. The CDR3 runs to 15 residues. The germline V gene encodes CDR1 SGHDN and CDR2 FVKESK. CDR3 amino acids: CASSQRKGGPDEQYF. In nucleotides, the CDR3 is TGTGCCAGCAGCCAAAGGAAGGGGGGGCCAGACGAGCAGTACTTC.

The chain has TRBV25-1 and TRBJ1-2; D gene uncertain. Germline CDR1 is MGHDK and CDR2 is SYGVNS. This CDR3 spans 11 amino acids. V was shortened by 5 bases and J by 7 bases, with 8 bases between the two germline ends. The CDR3 region has the DNA TGTGCCAGCAGTTATAGCGGTGGCTACACCTTC. Protein: CASSYSGGYTF.

The table lists this clone with a few counts. This chain links TRBV27 with TRBJ1-5, with 7 bases lining up with TRBD1. The CDR3 is 16 residues long. J was trimmed by 1 base and V by 5 bases; bases with no gene match: 8. CDR1 and CDR2 (germline): MNHEY, SMNVEV (reference sequence). The CDR3 bases are TGTGCCAGCAGTACCCACAGGGGACCAAGCAATCAGCCCCAGCATTTT. Translated: CASSTHRGPSNQPQHF.

This clone was counted between two and nine times. This sequence joins TRBV7-9 and TRBJ2-3; 8 nucleotides agree with TRBD1. This CDR3 spans 14 amino acids. J gave up 4 bases and V 4 bases, and 4 bases lay outside the gene matches. In germline, CDR1 is SEHNR, CDR2 FQNEAQ (reference sequence). The CDR3 nucleotides read TGTGCCAGCAGCTCCAGGGGGCGAGCAGATACGCAGTATTTT. The encoded protein is CASSSRGRADTQYF.

The chain links TRBV9 to TRBJ1-1; no definite D call. Trimming took off 5 bases at V and 1 base at J, with 9 bases between the two ends. This CDR3 spans 13 amino acids. Germline V CDR1 and CDR2: SGDLS, YYNGEE. The CDR3 DNA follows: TGTGCCAGCAGAAGACACGAGAACACTGAAGCTTTCTTT. It specifies CASRRHENTEAFF.

The genes are TRBV2 and TRBJ1-2; 10 bases map to TRBD1. The junction had 4 bases not matched to a gene; V was cut back by 5 bases and J by 7 bases. CDR3 length equals 13 residues. Germline CDR1 is SNHLY and CDR2 is FYNNEI. CDR3 in amino acids: CASSLTGGRGYTF. CDR3 nucleotide sequence: TGTGCCAGCAGTTTGACAGGGGGCCGTGGCTACACCTTC.

The V gene is TRBV19, the J gene TRBJ1-2; D gene uncertain. The CDR3 length is 14 residues. The germline V gene encodes CDR1 LNHDA and CDR2 SQIVND (reference sequence). The V end was cut by 5 bases, the J end by 8 bases, with 18 bases between. Written as DNA, the CDR3 is TGTGCCAGTAGTGGTCAGCCAGGACTATGGGGCTACACCTTC. Residues: CASSGQPGLWGYTF.